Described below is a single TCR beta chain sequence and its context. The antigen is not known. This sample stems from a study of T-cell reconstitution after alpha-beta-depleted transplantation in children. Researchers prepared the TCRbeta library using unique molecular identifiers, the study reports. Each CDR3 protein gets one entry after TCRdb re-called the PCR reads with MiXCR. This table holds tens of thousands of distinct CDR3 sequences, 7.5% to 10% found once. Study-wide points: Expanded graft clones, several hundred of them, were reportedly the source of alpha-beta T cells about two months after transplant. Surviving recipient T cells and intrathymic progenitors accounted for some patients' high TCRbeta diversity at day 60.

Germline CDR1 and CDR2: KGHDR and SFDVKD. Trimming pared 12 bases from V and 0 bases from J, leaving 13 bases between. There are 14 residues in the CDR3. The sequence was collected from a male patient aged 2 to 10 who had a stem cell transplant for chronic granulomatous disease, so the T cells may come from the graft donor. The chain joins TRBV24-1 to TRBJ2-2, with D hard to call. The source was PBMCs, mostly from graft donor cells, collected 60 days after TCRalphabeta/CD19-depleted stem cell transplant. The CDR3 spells CASPVDSNTGELFF. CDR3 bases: TGTGCCTCCCCCGTCGACTCGAACACCGGGGAGCTGTTTTTT.